The present T cell receptor beta chain was sequenced within a study of T cell changes during pregnancy in multiple sclerosis. Assay: immunoSEQ multiplex PCR; the TCRdb copy retains only in-frame clones and omits some. The sample has about 87,000 clones, around 93% seen once. The ends were cut back, 6 bases at V and 2 bases at J, with 16 bases in the middle. This CDR3 comprises 15 residues. The V gene's germline CDR1 is MNHNY and CDR2 SVGAGI (reference sequence). This TCR derives from a female donor in good health, enrolled as a control in a pregnancy study. This chain links TRBV6-6 with TRBJ1-2, with a tentative D call TRBD1 (6 bases). Sequencing used peripheral blood, obtained in the third trimester of pregnancy. The CDR3 DNA sequence: TGTGCCAGCAGCCAGCCTACCGGACAGAACTATGGCTACACCTTC. Its translation is CASSQPTGQNYGYTF.